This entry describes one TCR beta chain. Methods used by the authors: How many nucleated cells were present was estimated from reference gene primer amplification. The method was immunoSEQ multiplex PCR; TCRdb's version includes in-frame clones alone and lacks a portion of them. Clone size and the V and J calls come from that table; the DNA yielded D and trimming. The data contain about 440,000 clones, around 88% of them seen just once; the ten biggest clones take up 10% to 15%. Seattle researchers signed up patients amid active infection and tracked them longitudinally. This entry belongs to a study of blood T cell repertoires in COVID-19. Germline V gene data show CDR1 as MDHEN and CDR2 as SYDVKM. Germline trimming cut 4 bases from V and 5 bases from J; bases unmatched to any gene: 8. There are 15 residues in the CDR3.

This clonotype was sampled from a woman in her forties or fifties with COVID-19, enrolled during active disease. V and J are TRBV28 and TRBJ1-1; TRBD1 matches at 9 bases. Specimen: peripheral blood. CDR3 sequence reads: CASSSLGTGHTEAFF. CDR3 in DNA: TGTGCCAGCAGTTCATTAGGGACAGGGCATACTGAAGCTTTCTTT.